This TCR beta chain was recorded in a study of regulatory T cells in long-lasting Graves disease. This clonotype was found many times. Indicated time point: newly diagnosed GD, antithyroid drugs for less than 3 months. PBMC-derived RNA was used for the TCR library. Libraries of TCR beta came from iRepertoire HTBI primers plus Arm-PCR of CDR3 regions. MiXCR was run by TCRdb on the multiplex PCR reads, yielding one entry per CDR3 protein. The sample consists of over 450,000 distinct CDR3 sequences, more than 10% of them appearing once. The same sample was also used in a study of T cells in Graves' hyperthyroidism and ophthalmopathy.

Sequenced here: peripheral blood mononuclear cells (PBMCs), sampled at new diagnosis, from a patient treated with antithyroid drugs. This sequence originates from a woman in her twenties or thirties with Graves disease.

CDR3 sequence reads: CASIHSIAGGSYEQYF. The CDR3 bases are TGTGCCAGCATTCACTCTATTGCGGGAGGGAGCTACGAGCAGTACTTC. The rearrangement uses TRBV2 and TRBJ2-7, with 9 bases matching TRBD2. V lost 7 bases to trimming and J lost 3 bases; unmatched junction nucleotides: 13. CDR1 SNHLY and CDR2 FYNNEI come from the germline V gene. The CDR3 length is 16 residues.